A selection of T cell receptor beta chains follows, all from one sample in a study of blood T cell repertoires in COVID-19. TCRdb's copy holds only in-frame clones and misses some; the assay was immunoSEQ multiplex PCR. The sample has about 170,000 clones; roughly 91% are singletons. The sample was peripheral blood. The receptor set was obtained from a man between 18 and 29 years old with COVID-19, enrolled during active disease. Both conserved end residues are part of each CDR3. Fields, in order: CDR3 DNA, CDR3 protein, J gene, clone size, D gene, V gene, CDR3 length. A D gene is named only where the DNA matches it firmly. Size tells how often a clone was seen (once, few, many) or the class of an expanded clone, and some rows leave it out.

CDR3 DNA: TGCGCCAGCATAGCGAGGTACTCCTACAATGAGCAGTTCTTC
CDR3 protein: CASIARYSYNEQFF
J gene: TRBJ2-1
clone size: NA
D gene: NA
V gene: TRBV10-2
CDR3 length: 14

CDR3 DNA: TGCGCCAGCAGTGCCCGGACAGGGGCGACAGATACGCAGTATTTT
CDR3 protein: CASSARTGATDTQYF
J gene: TRBJ2-3
clone size: once
D gene: TRBD1
V gene: TRBV10-1
CDR3 length: 15

CDR3 DNA: TGTGCCAGCAGCCTTCGGACAGGCCTATCTAGTTACGAGCAGTACTTC
CDR3 protein: CASSLRTGLSSYEQYF
J gene: TRBJ2-7
clone size: few
D gene: TRBD1
V gene: TRBV14
CDR3 length: 16

CDR3 DNA: TGTGCCAGCAGCGAGCCGGGACAGGGGGCGGATAGGTCCTACGAGCAGTACTTC
CDR3 protein: CASSEPGQGADRSYEQYF
J gene: TRBJ2-7
clone size: NA
D gene: NA
V gene: TRBV21-1
CDR3 length: 18

CDR3 DNA: TGTGCCAGCAGCTTAACTCCAGGATCGTACAATGAGCAGTTCTTC
CDR3 protein: CASSLTPGSYNEQFF
J gene: TRBJ2-1
clone size: NA
D gene: NA
V gene: TRBV7-9
CDR3 length: 15

CDR3 DNA: TGCGCCAGCAGCTTGGCCGTCGGGACAGGGCACTATGGCTACACCTTC
CDR3 protein: CASSLAVGTGHYGYTF
J gene: TRBJ1-2
clone size: NA
D gene: TRBD1
V gene: TRBV5-1
CDR3 length: 16

CDR3 DNA: TGTGCCATCGAAGGGACAGGATCAGATGGCTACACCTTC
CDR3 protein: CAIEGTGSDGYTF
J gene: TRBJ1-2
clone size: NA
D gene: TRBD1
V gene: TRBV10-3
CDR3 length: 13

CDR3 DNA: TGTGCCAGCAGCCAAGTGCTGACTAGCGGATGGAGCTCCTACAATGAGCAGTTCTTC
CDR3 protein: CASSQVLTSGWSSYNEQFF
J gene: TRBJ2-1
clone size: NA
D gene: TRBD2
V gene: TRBV4-2
CDR3 length: 19

CDR3 DNA: TGTGCCTGGAGTGATTCCAGTCAGCCCCAGCATTTT
CDR3 protein: CAWSDSSQPQHF
J gene: TRBJ1-5
clone size: few
D gene: NA
V gene: TRBV30
CDR3 length: 12

CDR3 DNA: TGTGCCTGGAGTGTACTCCAGAACACTGAAGCTTTCTTT
CDR3 protein: CAWSVLQNTEAFF
J gene: TRBJ1-1
clone size: NA
D gene: NA
V gene: TRBV30
CDR3 length: 13

CDR3 DNA: TGTGCCACCAGTGATACTCGGACAGGCAACTCCTACGAGCAGTACTTC
CDR3 protein: CATSDTRTGNSYEQYF
J gene: TRBJ2-7
clone size: NA
D gene: TRBD1
V gene: TRBV24-1
CDR3 length: 16

CDR3 DNA: TGTGCCAGCAGCGCACCTCTGGACAGGGGATCGGAGGGTGAGCAGTTCTTC
CDR3 protein: CASSAPLDRGSEGEQFF
J gene: TRBJ2-1
clone size: few
D gene: TRBD1
V gene: TRBV5-6
CDR3 length: 17

CDR3 DNA: TGTGCCAGCAGGCTGGACAGGGGGCCAGTGTGGCCCCAGCATTTT
CDR3 protein: CASRLDRGPVWPQHF
J gene: TRBJ1-5
clone size: few
D gene: TRBD1
V gene: TRBV2
CDR3 length: 15

CDR3 DNA: TGTGCCAGCAGCCAAGGACAGGGCCAAGAGACCCAGTACTTC
CDR3 protein: CASSQGQGQETQYF
J gene: TRBJ2-5
clone size: NA
D gene: TRBD1
V gene: TRBV3-1/TRBV3-2
CDR3 length: 14

CDR3 DNA: TGTGCCAGCAGCGGAGGGGGCGGGTCCTACGAGCAGTACTTC
CDR3 protein: CASSGGGGSYEQYF
J gene: TRBJ2-7
clone size: NA
D gene: TRBD1
V gene: TRBV9
CDR3 length: 14

CDR3 DNA: TGTGCCAGCAGCCAAGTGGGGGAGGTACAGCCCCAGCATTTT
CDR3 protein: CASSQVGEVQPQHF
J gene: TRBJ1-5
clone size: NA
D gene: NA
V gene: TRBV3-1/TRBV3-2
CDR3 length: 14

CDR3 DNA: TGTGCCAGCAGTTTAACCGGGGACACTGAAGCTTTCTTT
CDR3 protein: CASSLTGDTEAFF
J gene: TRBJ1-1
clone size: NA
D gene: NA
V gene: TRBV12-3/TRBV12-4
CDR3 length: 13

CDR3 DNA: TGTGCCAGCAGTTACATGGGCCTACCTTACAACAATGAGCAGTTCTTC
CDR3 protein: CASSYMGLPYNNEQFF
J gene: TRBJ2-1
clone size: NA
D gene: NA
V gene: TRBV6-5
CDR3 length: 16

CDR3 DNA: TGTGCCAGCAGCTTAGGGGTTCAGTCCAATCAGCCCCAGCATTTT
CDR3 protein: CASSLGVQSNQPQHF
J gene: TRBJ1-5
clone size: NA
D gene: NA
V gene: TRBV5-6
CDR3 length: 15

CDR3 DNA: TGCGCCAGCAGCCAAGTTCTGGGCCACGAGCAGTACTTC
CDR3 protein: CASSQVLGHEQYF
J gene: TRBJ2-7
clone size: NA
D gene: NA
V gene: TRBV4-3
CDR3 length: 13

CDR3 DNA: TGTGCCAGCAGTTTCCCCAGGGGTAGACTAGCGGGAGGGGAGACCGGGGAGCTGTTTTTT
CDR3 protein: CASSFPRGRLAGGETGELFF
J gene: TRBJ2-2
clone size: NA
D gene: TRBD2
V gene: TRBV28
CDR3 length: 20

CDR3 DNA: TGTGCCAGCAGCTTAGCCAGTAACTATGGCTACACCTTC
CDR3 protein: CASSLASNYGYTF
J gene: TRBJ1-2
clone size: few
D gene: NA
V gene: TRBV7-9
CDR3 length: 13

CDR3 DNA: TGTGCCAGCAGCGTCCCAGGGGGCAATCAGCCCCAGCATTTT
CDR3 protein: CASSVPGGNQPQHF
J gene: TRBJ1-5
clone size: NA
D gene: NA
V gene: TRBV9
CDR3 length: 14

CDR3 DNA: TGTGCCAGCAGTGAAGCGTCTTCAGGGAACACTGAAGCTTTCTTT
CDR3 protein: CASSEASSGNTEAFF
J gene: TRBJ1-1
clone size: NA
D gene: NA
V gene: TRBV6-1
CDR3 length: 15

CDR3 DNA: TGCGCCAGCAGCCCCCCCGGCGGGAGCACAGATACGCAGTATTTT
CDR3 protein: CASSPPGGSTDTQYF
J gene: TRBJ2-3
clone size: NA
D gene: NA
V gene: TRBV4-1
CDR3 length: 15

CDR3 DNA: TGTGCCAGCAGCGCAGGGGGTGCCACTGAAGCTTTCTTT
CDR3 protein: CASSAGGATEAFF
J gene: TRBJ1-1
clone size: few
D gene: TRBD1
V gene: TRBV14
CDR3 length: 13

CDR3 DNA: TGTGCCACCAGCCGGTACAATGAGCAGTTCTTC
CDR3 protein: CATSRYNEQFF
J gene: TRBJ2-1
clone size: NA
D gene: NA
V gene: TRBV15
CDR3 length: 11